This TCR beta chain was captured in a study of CD8 T cells in Susac syndrome. Study-wide results and limits: It was acknowledged in the study that the number of individuals who were included in its TCR sequencing and HLA analysis was relatively small.

This CDR3 comprises 15 residues. Germline assignment: CDR1 SGHTA and CDR2 FQGNSA. V was shortened by 4 bases and J by 5 bases, with 15 bases between the two germline ends. RNA amounts of roughly 0.45 to 1 ug underwent reverse transcription with random hexamers. A multiplex approach, immunoSEQ multiplex PCR, amplified TCR beta CDR3 across 54 Vbeta and 13 Jbeta. A single record per CDR3 protein comes from TCRdb applying MiXCR to the immunoSEQ multiplex PCR reads. Among about 190,000 distinct CDR3 sequences listed, 93% were seen once. From blood CD8+ and CD4+ T cells, TCR beta sequences were generated. CD8+ and CD4+ T cells were negatively isolated; TEMRA cells were FACS-enriched. As for this clonotype: Antigen: not known.

This chain links TRBV7-2 with TRBJ2-1; D may be TRBD1 (6 bases). This receptor was identified in a human donor in good health. Sequencing was performed on CD4+ T cells from PBMCs. The CDR3 DNA reads as TGTGCCAGCAGCTCACGCAAAGCAGGGGACAATGAGCAGTTCTTC. Protein: CASSSRKAGDNEQFF.